What follows describes a single TCR beta chain. The antigen is unknown. The germline CDR1 and CDR2 sequences are ENHRY and SYGVKD. This CDR3 region has 15 residues. Trimming stripped 2 bases from V and 7 bases from J, with 15 bases between. This specimen belongs to a study of stem cell transplantation in POMP-related autoinflammatory disease. Study background: Impaired MHC class I-dependent CD8+ differentiation was hypothesized from defective thymoproteasomes.

General study findings and limits: Patients with PRAID showed a restricted number of unique TRB V-J gene pairings. A trend toward lower repertoire diversity and greater clonality appeared in every analyzed T-cell subset of PRAID patients.

Using immunoSEQ multiplex PCR, the repertoire was profiled, and TCRdb retains in-frame clones only, with some absent. Found here are more than 20,000 clones, 75% to 85% of them singletons; the top ten hold around 2.5%. This TCR came from a human donor with POMP-related autoinflammation and immune dysregulation (PRAID). V is TRBV10-3 and J is TRBJ1-3; maybe TRBD1 (6 bases). The sample in question was CD4+ T cells from PBMCs, obtained before stem cell transplantation. CDR3 protein: CAISEVDQGRNTIYF. In nucleotides, the CDR3 is TGTGCCATCAGTGAGGTCGACCAGGGGAGGAACACCATATATTTT.